This TCR beta chain was obtained from a study of CD8+ T cells in alopecia areata (dated by TCRdb to the late 2010s). Study-level background: Treated patients were enrolled in an open-label pilot trial of oral tofacitinib at 5 to 10 mg twice daily for moderate-to-severe alopecia areata. Tofacitinib was given for 6 to 18 months, followed by 6 months of follow-up off drug to assess delayed response and recurrence. Disease severity in treated patients was measured with the SALT score, which quantifies the percentage of affected scalp surface area. The study used high-throughput TCRbeta sequencing to examine T cell clonal expansion in alopecia areata, in both the C3H/HeJ mouse model and human patients. On the human side, TCRbeta sequencing was run on scalp tissue and on sorted CD4+ and CD8+ peripheral blood T cells from healthy controls and from alopecia areata patients with either patchy or totalis/universalis disease. Tofacitinib-treated patients had biopsies at baseline and at 4 and 24 weeks of treatment, with a later scalp biopsy in several patients. Scalp clonality was compared among normal scalp (n=4), patchy alopecia areata scalp (n=8), and alopecia totalis/universalis scalp (n=8). RNA came from the PAXgene miRNA kit for fixed scalp, the miRNeasy kit for PBMCs, and the RNeasy kit for mouse skin. TCRbeta CDR3 regions were amplified by immunoSEQ multiplex PCR with 35 Vbeta forward and 13 Jbeta reverse primers. Overall study outcomes, separate from this receptor: During tofacitinib treatment, many expanded lesional clones remained in scalp and blood, and this persistence may partly explain relapse after treatment is stopped. TCR sequences shared between patients were less clear than in mice, possibly partly because of HLA diversity in the patient population. Resident alphabeta T cells in normal human skin are also sequenced, complicating scalp TCR repertoire analysis, unlike mouse skin dominated by gammadelta T cells. Compared with normal scalp, lesional scalp, particularly in alopecia totalis/universalis, had higher clonality and more expanded CD8+ clones, which suggests antigenic drive. Tofacitinib significantly decreased scalp clonality and the number of expanded CD8+ clones among the top 100 scalp clones. Because the treated cohort was small and included a single nonresponder, larger studies are needed to assess links between baseline CD8+ expansion and response.

The germline V gene supplies CDR1 SGHVS and CDR2 FQNEAQ. The V end loses 5 bases and the J end loses 1 base, and a stretch of 14 bases separates them. The CDR3, cysteine through phenylalanine, is 15 amino acids long. Only the CDR3 DNA is retained, 45 bases long and in frame from the first base. The time point label, as the study defines it: 20 to 30 weeks on oral tofacitinib. In light of the paper, this sample's treatment or condition label describes: oral pan-JAK inhibitor, 5-10 mg twice daily. Lesional scalp punch biopsies and peripheral blood were collected from alopecia areata patients. After PBMCs were isolated by density centrifugation and stained for CD3, CD4 and CD8, a FACSAria was used to sort CD4+ and CD8+ T cells. Library prep was done by the immunoSEQ multiplex PCR assay. To provide template for TCR sequencing, every sample had RNA extracted and reverse transcribed into cDNA. First-strand cDNA was synthesized with SuperScript III using a 2:1 mix of oligo-dT and random hexamers. A synthetic immune receptor repertoire was used to measure amplification bias, and any remaining bias was corrected computationally. The published analysis was carried out like this. Raw reads were preprocessed to remove errors, and CDR3 was defined according to IMGT conventions as the region from the conserved cysteine to phenylalanine. Clonality was computed by normalizing Shannon entropy by log2 of the number of productive unique TCRs and subtracting the result from 1. Whether scalp clones were CD4 or CD8 was inferred by matching scalp TCRbeta sequences against CD4 and CD8 repertoires sorted from blood. TCRdb mirrors the immuneACCESS table, restricted to in-frame sequences. Some clones are absent from its copies; in checked studies, under half trace to an unresolved V gene, and the reason for the others is unknown. V and J calls and clone size are copied from that table; D and trimming were computed from the DNA. For this sample the table gives 190,000 or so clones, of which about 60% were detected only once. The ten largest make up roughly 12% of the sample.

This clone turned up a few times. The antigen it binds to is not known. Per-nucleotide qualities are absent, and no much larger clonotype sits a single base away. This TCR came from a human donor with alopecia areata. The material sequenced was CD8+ T cells sorted from blood, taken at week 24, from a patient treated with tofacitinib. This sequence uses TRBV7-8 and TRBJ1-1; the D gene is perhaps TRBD1, from 5 matching bases. The nucleotide sequence reads as follows: TGTGCCAGCAGCCAACACCAGGGATCGAACACTGAAGCTTTCTTT. Its protein reads: CASSQHQGSNTEAFF.